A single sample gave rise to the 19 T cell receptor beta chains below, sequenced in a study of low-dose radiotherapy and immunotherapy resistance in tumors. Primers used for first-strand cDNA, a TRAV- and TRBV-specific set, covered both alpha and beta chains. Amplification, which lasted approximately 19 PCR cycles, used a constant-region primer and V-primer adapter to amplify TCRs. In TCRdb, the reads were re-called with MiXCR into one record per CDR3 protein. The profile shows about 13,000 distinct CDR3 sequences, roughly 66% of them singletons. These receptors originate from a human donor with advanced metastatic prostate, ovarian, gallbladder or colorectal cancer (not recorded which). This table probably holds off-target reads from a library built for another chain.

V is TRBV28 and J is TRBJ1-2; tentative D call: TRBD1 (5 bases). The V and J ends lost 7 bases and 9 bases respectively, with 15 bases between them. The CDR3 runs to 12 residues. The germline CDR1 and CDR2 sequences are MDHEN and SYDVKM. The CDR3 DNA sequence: TGTGCCAGCACCCCACAGGCGAAGAGCTACACCTTC. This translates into CASTPQAKSYTF.

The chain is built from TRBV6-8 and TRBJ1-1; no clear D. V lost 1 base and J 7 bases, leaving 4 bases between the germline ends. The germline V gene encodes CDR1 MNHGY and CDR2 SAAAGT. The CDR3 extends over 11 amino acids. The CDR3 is CASSYLLEAFF. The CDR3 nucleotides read TGTGCCAGCAGTTACTTGCTTGAAGCTTTCTTT.

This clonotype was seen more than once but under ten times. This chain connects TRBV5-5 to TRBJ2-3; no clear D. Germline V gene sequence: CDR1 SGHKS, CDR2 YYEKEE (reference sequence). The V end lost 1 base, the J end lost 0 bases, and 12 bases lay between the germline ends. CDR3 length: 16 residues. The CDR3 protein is CASSLQAGRSTDTQYF. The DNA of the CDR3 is TGTGCCAGCAGCTTGCAGGCAGGACGTAGCACAGATACGCAGTATTTT.

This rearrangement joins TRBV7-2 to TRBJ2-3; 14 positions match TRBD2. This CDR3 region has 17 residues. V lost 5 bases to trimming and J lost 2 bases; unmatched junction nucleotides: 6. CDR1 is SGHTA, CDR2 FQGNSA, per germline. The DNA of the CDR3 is TGTGCCAGCAGCCGTGGGACTAGCGGGAGTAACACAGATACGCAGTATTTT. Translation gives CASSRGTSGSNTDTQYF.

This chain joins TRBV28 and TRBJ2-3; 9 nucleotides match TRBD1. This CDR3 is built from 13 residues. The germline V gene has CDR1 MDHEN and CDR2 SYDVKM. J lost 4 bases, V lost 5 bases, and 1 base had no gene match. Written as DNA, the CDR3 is TGTGCCAGCAGTAACAGGGGGCCAGATACGCAGTATTTT. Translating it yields CASSNRGPDTQYF.

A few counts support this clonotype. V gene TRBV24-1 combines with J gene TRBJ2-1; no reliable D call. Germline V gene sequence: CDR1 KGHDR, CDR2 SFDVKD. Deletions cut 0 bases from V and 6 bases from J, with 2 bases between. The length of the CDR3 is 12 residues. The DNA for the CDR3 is TGTGCCACCAGTGATTTGTTCAATGAGCAGTTCTTC. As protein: CATSDLFNEQFF.

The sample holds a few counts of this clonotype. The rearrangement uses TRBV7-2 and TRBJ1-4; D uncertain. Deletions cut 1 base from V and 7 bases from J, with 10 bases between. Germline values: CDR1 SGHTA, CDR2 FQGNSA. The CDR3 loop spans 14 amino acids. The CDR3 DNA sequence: TGTGCCAGCAGCTTAGGGAGGACCCCTGAAAAACTGTTTTTT. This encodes CASSLGRTPEKLFF.

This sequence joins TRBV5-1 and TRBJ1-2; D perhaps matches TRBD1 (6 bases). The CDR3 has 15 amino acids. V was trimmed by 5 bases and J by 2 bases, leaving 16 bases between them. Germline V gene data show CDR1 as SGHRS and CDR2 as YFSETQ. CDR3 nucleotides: TGCGCCAGCAGAGGAGGGGACACTGAGAACTATGGCTACACCTTC. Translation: CASRGGDTENYGYTF.

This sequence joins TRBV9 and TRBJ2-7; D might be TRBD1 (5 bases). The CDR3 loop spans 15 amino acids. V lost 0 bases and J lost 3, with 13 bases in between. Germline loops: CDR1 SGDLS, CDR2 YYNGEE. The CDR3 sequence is CASSVGLGVGYEQYF. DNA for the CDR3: TGTGCCAGCAGCGTAGGTCTAGGGGTCGGCTACGAGCAGTACTTC.

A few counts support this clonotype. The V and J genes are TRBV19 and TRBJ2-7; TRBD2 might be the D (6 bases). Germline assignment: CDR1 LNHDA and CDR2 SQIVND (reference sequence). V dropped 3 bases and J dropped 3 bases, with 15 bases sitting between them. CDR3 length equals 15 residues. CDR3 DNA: TGTGCCAGTAGTATCGGGAGCGGCGACTTCTACGAGCAGTACTTC. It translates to CASSIGSGDFYEQYF.

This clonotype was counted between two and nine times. The CDR3 loop is CASSEGSGKETLHF. In DNA, the CDR3 is TGTGCCAGCAGTGAAGGGTCAGGGAAAGAAACCCTCCACTTT. The V gene is TRBV2, the J gene TRBJ1-6, with a weak D call TRBD1 (5 bases). Germline CDR1 SNHLY, CDR2 FYNNEI. The V end was cut by 1 base, the J end by 14 bases, with 15 bases between. The CDR3 has 14 residues.

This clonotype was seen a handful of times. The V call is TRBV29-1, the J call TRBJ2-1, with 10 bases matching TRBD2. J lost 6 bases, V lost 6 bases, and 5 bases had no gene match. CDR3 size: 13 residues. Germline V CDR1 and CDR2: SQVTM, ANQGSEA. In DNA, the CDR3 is TGCAGCGTGCGACTAGCGGGCAGCAATGAGCAGTTCTTC. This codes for CSVRLAGSNEQFF.

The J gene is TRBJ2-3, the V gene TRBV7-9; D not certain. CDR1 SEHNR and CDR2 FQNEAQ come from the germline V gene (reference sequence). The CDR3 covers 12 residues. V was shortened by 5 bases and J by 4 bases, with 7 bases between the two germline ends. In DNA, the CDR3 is TGTGCCAGCAGCAGCGACGCAGATACGCAGTATTTT. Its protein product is CASSSDADTQYF.

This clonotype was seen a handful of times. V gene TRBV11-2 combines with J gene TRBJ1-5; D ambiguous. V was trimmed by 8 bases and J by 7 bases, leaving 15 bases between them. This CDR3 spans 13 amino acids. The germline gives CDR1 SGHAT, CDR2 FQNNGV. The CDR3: CASSPTSKQPQHF. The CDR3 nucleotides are TGTGCCAGCTCACCGACTAGTAAGCAGCCCCAGCATTTT.

CDR3 bases: TGTGCCAGCAGCCAATGGGTAGGCTCCGAGACCCAGTACTTC. It translates to CASSQWVGSETQYF. The chain couples TRBV14 to TRBJ2-5; D remains ambiguous. The CDR3 extends over 14 amino acids. The ends were cut back, 2 bases at V and 5 bases at J, with 12 bases in the middle. Germline-derived CDR1 and CDR2 are SGHDN and FVKESK.

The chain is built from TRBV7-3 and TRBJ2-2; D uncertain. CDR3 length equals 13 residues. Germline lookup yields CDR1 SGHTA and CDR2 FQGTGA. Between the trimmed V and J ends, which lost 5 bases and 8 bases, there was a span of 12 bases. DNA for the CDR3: TGTGCCAGCAGCCAAGCCCCGCAGGGGGAGCTGTTTTTT. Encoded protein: CASSQAPQGELFF.

This chain's CDR3 is CASSPEILRTDTQYF. Written as DNA, the CDR3 is TGTGCCAGCAGCCCCGAAATCCTCCGCACAGATACGCAGTATTTT. The chain couples TRBV3-1 to TRBJ2-3; D not certain. The CDR3 covers 15 residues. Trimming cost V 4 bases and J 1 base, with 12 bases left between them. Germline V CDR1 and CDR2: LGHDT, YNNKEL (reference sequence).

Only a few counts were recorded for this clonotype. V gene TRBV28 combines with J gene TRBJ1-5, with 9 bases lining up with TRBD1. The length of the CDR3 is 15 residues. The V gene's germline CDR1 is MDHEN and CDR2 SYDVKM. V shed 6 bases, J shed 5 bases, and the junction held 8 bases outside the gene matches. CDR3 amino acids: CASRRERDRDQPQHF. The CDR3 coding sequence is TGTGCCAGCAGAAGGGAACGGGACAGGGATCAGCCCCAGCATTTT.

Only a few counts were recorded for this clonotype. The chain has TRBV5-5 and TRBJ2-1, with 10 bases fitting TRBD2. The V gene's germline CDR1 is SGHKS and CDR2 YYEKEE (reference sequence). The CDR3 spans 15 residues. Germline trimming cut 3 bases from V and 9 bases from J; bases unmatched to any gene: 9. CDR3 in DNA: TGTGCCAGCAGCTCGGAGACTAGCGGGTTATTTGAGCAGTTCTTC. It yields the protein CASSSETSGLFEQFF.